Reported below is one T cell receptor (beta chain). Trimming stripped 1 base from V and 2 bases from J, with 7 bases between. The CDR3 extends over 13 amino acids. Germline V gene lookup returns CDR1 SGHDT and CDR2 YYEEEE. These data originate in a study of technical replicates of blood from several donors. Method: immunoSEQ multiplex PCR; TCRdb's copy keeps in-frame clones and lacks some. The sample consists of about 93,000 clones, around 96% of them appearing once. The source is a human donor in good health. The chain joins TRBV5-6 to TRBJ2-7; D gene unclear. Source material: T cells isolated from PBMCs. The CDR3 nucleotides are TGTGCCAGCAGCTTGTGGCTAGCCTACGAGCAGTACTTC. Translated: CASSLWLAYEQYF.